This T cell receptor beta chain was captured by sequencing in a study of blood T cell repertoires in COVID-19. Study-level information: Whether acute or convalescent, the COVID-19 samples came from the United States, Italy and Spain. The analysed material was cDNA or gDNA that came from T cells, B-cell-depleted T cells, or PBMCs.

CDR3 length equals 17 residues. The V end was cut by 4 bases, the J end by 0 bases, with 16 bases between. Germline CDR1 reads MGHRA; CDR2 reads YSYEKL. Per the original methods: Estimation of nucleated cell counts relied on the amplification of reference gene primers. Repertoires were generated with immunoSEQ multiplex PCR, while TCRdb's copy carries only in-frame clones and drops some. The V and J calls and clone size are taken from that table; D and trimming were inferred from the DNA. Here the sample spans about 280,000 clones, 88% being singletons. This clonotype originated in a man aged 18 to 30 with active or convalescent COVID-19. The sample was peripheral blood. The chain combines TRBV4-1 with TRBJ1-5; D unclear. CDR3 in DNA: TGCGCCAGCAGCCCCCTAGACCGGTCCCATAGCAATCAGCCCCAGCATTTT. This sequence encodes CASSPLDRSHSNQPQHF.